The 31 T cell receptor beta chains given below trace back to one sample, sequenced in a study of blood T cell repertoires in COVID-19. The table came from immunoSEQ multiplex PCR; TCRdb's copy has only in-frame clones and leaves some out. The profile shows 250,000 or so clones, 84% of them singletons. Sequencing was performed on peripheral blood. The receptors derive from a woman between 35 and 50 years old who had recovered from COVID-19.

This clone appeared a single time. This chain connects TRBV18 to TRBJ1-1; TRBD1 aligns across 7 bases. The CDR3 runs 15 residues. Germline loops: CDR1 KGHSH, CDR2 LQKENI. J lost 1 base, V lost 5 bases, and 7 bases had no gene match. The CDR3 DNA reads as TGTGCCAGCTCAGCGCTACAGGGGCGGAACACTGAAGCTTTCTTT. Translating it yields CASSALQGRNTEAFF. The whole variable domain, remainder taken from reference TRBV18 and TRBJ1-1, is NAGVMQNPRHLVRRRGQEARLRCSPMKGHSHVYWYRQLPEEGLKFMVYLQKENIIDESGMPKERFSAEFPKEGPSILRIQQVVRGDSAAYFCASSALQGRNTEAFFGQGTRLTVV.

The chain combines TRBV2 with TRBJ2-1; D unclear. V dropped 6 bases and J dropped 6 bases, with 9 bases sitting between them. The V gene's germline CDR1 is SNHLY and CDR2 FYNNEI. CDR3 size: 12 residues. This CDR3 is CASSNAGNEQFF. CDR3 nucleotides: TGTGCCAGCAGCAACGCCGGCAATGAGCAGTTCTTC.

The chain recombines TRBV6-1 with TRBJ1-1; perhaps TRBD1 as D (6 bases). This CDR3 contains 12 residues. V lost 3 bases, J lost 4 bases, and 6 bases lay in between. The germline gives CDR1 MNHNS, CDR2 SASEGT. The CDR3 sequence: CASSDRGTEAFF. The CDR3 DNA reads as TGTGCCAGCAGTGACAGGGGCACTGAAGCTTTCTTT.

V is TRBV2 and J is TRBJ2-2; TRBD2 matches at 7 bases. CDR1 is SNHLY, CDR2 FYNNEI, per germline. The CDR3 is 14 residues long. J was trimmed by 0 bases and V by 8 bases; bases with no gene match: 3. The CDR3, as DNA: TGTGCCAGCCGACTAGCCACGAACACCGGGGAGCTGTTTTTT. This codes for CASRLATNTGELFF.

In its sample, this clone was seen once. This chain connects TRBV15 to TRBJ1-1; TRBD1 matches at 9 bases. This CDR3 comprises 14 residues. V shed 4 bases, J shed 3 bases, and the junction held 3 bases outside the gene matches. CDR1 is LNHNV, CDR2 YYDKDF, per germline (reference sequence). CDR3 in amino acids: CATSIDRGDTEAFF. CDR3 DNA sequence: TGTGCCACCAGCATTGACAGGGGGGACACTGAAGCTTTCTTT.

This chain joins TRBV24-1 and TRBJ2-5; D remains unclear. Germline assignment: CDR1 KGHDR and CDR2 SFDVKD. The germline V and J ends were trimmed by 4 bases and 5 bases, with 10 bases remaining between them. This CDR3 region has 13 residues. The DNA of the CDR3 is TGTGCCACCAGTGACTCCCACCGGGAGACCCAGTACTTC. It translates to CATSDSHRETQYF.

This chain connects TRBV14 to TRBJ1-2; TRBD1 might be the D (5 bases). Trimming pared 4 bases from V and 1 base from J, leaving 7 bases between. Germline assignment: CDR1 SGHDN and CDR2 FVKESK. CDR3 size: 13 residues. The CDR3 DNA reads as TGTGCCAGCAGCCCGGACATTAACTATGGCTACACCTTC. Amino acid sequence: CASSPDINYGYTF.

This clone has only a few counts. The chain couples TRBV13 to TRBJ2-3, with D maybe TRBD2 (6 bases). V lost 5 bases and J lost 3, with 24 bases in between. This CDR3 region has 18 residues. The germline gives CDR1 PRHDT, CDR2 FYEKMQ (reference sequence). The CDR3 DNA sequence: TGTGCCAGCAGCCATCAGAGGACGGACTACACGGGGACAGATACGCAGTATTTT. It translates to CASSHQRTDYTGTDTQYF.

The chain links TRBV7-7 to TRBJ2-5, with 7 bases matching TRBD1. CDR3 length: 16 residues. J was trimmed by 4 bases and V by 2 bases; bases with no gene match: 10. Germline CDR1 and CDR2: SSHAT and FNYEAQ (reference sequence). The CDR3 protein is CASSLKSRGGPETQYF. CDR3 sequence (DNA): TGTGCCAGCAGCTTAAAAAGCCGAGGGGGCCCAGAGACCCAGTACTTC.

This clone was counted ten times or more. The rearrangement uses TRBV5-1 and TRBJ2-7, with D perhaps matching TRBD2 (6 bases). V lost 0 bases to trimming and J lost 2 bases, with 12 bases between them. CDR3 length: 15 amino acids. The germline gives CDR1 SGHRS, CDR2 YFSETQ. CDR3 nucleotides: TGCGCCAGCAGCTTGGACGGGGGACCCACCTACGAGCAGTACTTC. It codes for CASSLDGGPTYEQYF.

CDR3: CASSYKGGGSYEQYF. Here the CDR3 DNA reads TGTGCCAGCAGTTACAAGGGAGGAGGTTCCTACGAGCAGTACTTC. The chain carries TRBV6-5 and TRBJ2-7; D is perhaps TRBD2 (6 bases). CDR1 is MNHEY, CDR2 SVGAGI, per germline. Trimming cost V 2 bases and J 1 base, with 12 bases left between them. The CDR3 is made up of 15 amino acids.

This chain joins TRBV5-1 and TRBJ2-1; TRBD2 agrees at 10 bases. Germline V gene sequence: CDR1 SGHRS, CDR2 YFSETQ. After removal of 3 bases from V and 2 bases from J, the junction contained 2 bases not matched to a gene. The CDR3 has 15 residues. The CDR3 DNA reads TGCGCCAGCAGCTCGCTAGCGGGAGCCTACAATGAGCAGTTCTTC. Its translation is CASSSLAGAYNEQFF.

J is TRBJ2-5 and V is TRBV27; D is ambiguous. Looked up from germline, CDR1 is MNHEY and CDR2 is SMNVEV (reference sequence). This CDR3 is 14 amino acids long. The ends were cut back, 0 bases at V and 2 bases at J, with 7 bases in the middle. The CDR3 DNA follows: TGTGCCAGCAGTTTATCCAGGAAACAAGAGACCCAGTACTTC. Protein sequence: CASSLSRKQETQYF.

In its sample, this clone was seen once. The chain has TRBV28 and TRBJ2-7, with D perhaps matching TRBD1 (6 bases). This CDR3 has 14 residues. Germline V gives CDR1 MDHEN, CDR2 SYDVKM. V was shortened by 2 bases and J by 3 bases, with 11 bases between the two germline ends. CDR3 in DNA: TGTGCCAGCAGTTTACAGGGGATCGTCTACGAGCAGTACTTC. It specifies CASSLQGIVYEQYF.

The gene calls are TRBV7-9 and TRBJ2-3; TRBD2 agrees at 10 bases. The CDR3 runs 14 residues. CDR1 is SEHNR and CDR2 is FQNEAQ in the germline V gene (reference sequence). Unmatched junction bases numbered 3, after V lost 3 bases and J lost 6 bases. The CDR3 nucleotides read TGTGCCAGCAGCTTTTCGACTAGCGGGGATACGCAGTATTTT. Translation gives CASSFSTSGDTQYF.

CDR3 in DNA: TGTGCCAGCAGCTCCTTCGGGGACTACGACCCGAACACCGGGGAGCTGTTTTTT. Translating it yields CASSSFGDYDPNTGELFF. This rearrangement joins TRBV7-9 to TRBJ2-2, with TRBD2 matching over 7 bases. The CDR3 is made up of 18 amino acids. CDR1 and CDR2 (germline): SEHNR, FQNEAQ (reference sequence). The J segment lost 0 bases and the V segment lost 4 bases, leaving 11 bases of the junction unmatched.

CDR3 sequence (DNA): TGCAGCGTTGAAGATCCCGGCACCCTGCCGGGTACCGGGGAGCTGTTTTTT. As protein: CSVEDPGTLPGTGELFF. The V and J genes are TRBV29-1 and TRBJ2-2; D is unclear. Germline V gene sequence: CDR1 SQVTM, CDR2 ANQGSEA. V gave up 0 bases and J gave up 5 bases, with 19 bases separating them. CDR3 length: 17 residues.

V and J are TRBV9 and TRBJ1-3; D perhaps matches TRBD1 (6 bases). CDR3 length: 18 amino acids. Deletions cut 1 base from V and 4 bases from J, with 21 bases between. Germline V CDR1 and CDR2: SGDLS, YYNGEE. CDR3 DNA sequence: TGTGCCAGCAGCGTAAGGGGGATTGACAGTTCCTCGGGAAACACCATATATTTT. Translation gives CASSVRGIDSSSGNTIYF.

The rearrangement uses TRBV30 and TRBJ1-5, with D perhaps TRBD1 (5 bases). This CDR3 has 15 amino acids. V dropped 0 bases and J dropped 5 bases, with 14 bases sitting between them. The germline V gene encodes CDR1 GTSNPN and CDR2 SVGIG (reference sequence). The CDR3 DNA reads TGTGCCTGGAGTGTATCAGGAGGGGTTGATCAGCCCCAGCATTTT. It codes for CAWSVSGGVDQPQHF. Complete variable domain (other parts from reference TRBV30 and TRBJ1-5): SQTIHQWPATLVQPVGSPLSLECTVEGTSNPNLYWYRQAAGRGLQLLFYSVGIGQISSEVPQNLSASRPQDRQFILSSKKLLLSDSGFYLCAWSVSGGVDQPQHFGDGTRLSIL.

V gene TRBV5-6 combines with J gene TRBJ1-2; possibly TRBD1 for D (6 bases). The CDR3 extends over 16 amino acids. CDR1 SGHDT and CDR2 YYEEEE come from the germline V gene. Trimming cost V 0 bases and J 2 bases, with 14 bases left between them. For the CDR3, the DNA is TGTGCCAGCAGCTTGGTGGGGAGAGGGGGAAACTATGGCTACACCTTC. Its protein product is CASSLVGRGGNYGYTF.

CDR3 amino acids: CASRVDFDQPQHF. CDR3 DNA: TGTGCCAGCCGGGTGGATTTTGATCAGCCCCAGCATTTT. V is TRBV12-3 or TRBV12-4 and J is TRBJ1-5; D unclear. The V gene lost 8 bases and the J gene lost 5 bases, with 13 bases spanning the gap. The CDR3 consists of 13 residues.

This chain connects TRBV10-3 to TRBJ1-2; a weak D match, TRBD1 (5 bases). The CDR3 has 12 residues. Trimming removed 2 bases from V and 6 bases from J, with 7 bases in between. Germline loops: CDR1 ENHRY, CDR2 SYGVKD. In DNA form, the CDR3 reads TGTGCCATCAGTGAGGGGGGGGATGGCTACACCTTC. It codes for CAISEGGDGYTF.

This clone was recorded once. The chain has TRBV30 and TRBJ2-7, with TRBD1 identical over 10 bases. V was pared by 3 bases and J by 5 bases, with 1 base of the junction left unmatched. This CDR3 is 12 amino acids long. Germline V gene sequence: CDR1 GTSNPN, CDR2 SVGIG (reference sequence). CDR3 DNA: TGTGCCTGGAGCGGACAGGGGGACGAGCAGTACTTC. It yields the protein CAWSGQGDEQYF.

The chain is built from TRBV6-5 and TRBJ2-3; D is ambiguous. Germline lookup yields CDR1 MNHEY and CDR2 SVGAGI. V was shortened by 0 bases and J by 4 bases, with 11 bases between the two germline ends. The CDR3 has 15 amino acids. This chain's CDR3 is CASSYSLDRSDTQYF. The DNA for the CDR3 is TGTGCCAGCAGTTACTCCCTAGATCGATCAGATACGCAGTATTTT.

This clone was found a few times. The chain recombines TRBV29-1 with TRBJ1-3; D possibly corresponds to TRBD1 (6 bases). CDR1 and CDR2 from the germline V gene are SQVTM and ANQGSEA. There are 13 residues in the CDR3. Trimming shortened V by 4 bases and J by 6 bases, and 13 bases separated the two germline ends. The CDR3 nucleotides are TGCAGCGTTGGAGGGGGACAAATAAACACCATATATTTT. Protein product: CSVGGGQINTIYF.

The chain combines TRBV5-4 with TRBJ1-3, with D maybe TRBD1 (6 bases). V gave up 3 bases and J gave up 0 bases, with 7 bases separating them. CDR3 length: 14 amino acids. Germline CDR1 reads SGHNT; CDR2 reads YYREEE (reference sequence). CDR3 bases: TGTGCCAGCAGCTCGGACAGCTCTGGAAACACCATATATTTT. The encoded protein is CASSSDSSGNTIYF.

This sequence joins TRBV27 and TRBJ2-7; TRBD1 matches 12 bases. J lost 4 bases, V lost 8 bases, and 6 bases had no gene match. Germline CDR1 reads MNHEY; CDR2 reads SMNVEV (reference sequence). The CDR3 loop spans 14 amino acids. As DNA, the CDR3 is TGTGCCAGCCGGGACAGGGGGCTTCTTTACGAGCAGTACTTC. Protein: CASRDRGLLYEQYF.

This clone was recorded once. The CDR3 DNA follows: TGTGCCAGCAGTCTAGGAGGGCGGAGGGAAGAGACCCAGTACTTC. Its protein is CASSLGGRREETQYF. The rearrangement links TRBV28 to TRBJ2-5; D might be TRBD2 (6 bases). The CDR3 is made up of 15 amino acids. V lost 5 bases and J lost 3, with 16 bases in between. From germline, CDR1 is MDHEN and CDR2 SYDVKM.

The chain combines TRBV6-1 with TRBJ2-2; D may be TRBD2 (6 bases). Germline values: CDR1 MNHNS, CDR2 SASEGT. The V and J ends lost 7 bases and 1 base respectively, with 10 bases between them. There are 14 residues in the CDR3. The CDR3, as DNA: TGTGCCAGCACGCGGGAAAGGAACACCGGGGAGCTGTTTTTT. Encoded protein: CASTRERNTGELFF.

Regarding this clone: Other DNA variants within this sample encode the same CDR3. The chain joins TRBV30 to TRBJ1-2, with D maybe TRBD1 (5 bases). The CDR3 length is 10 residues. CDR1 GTSNPN and CDR2 SVGIG come from the germline V gene (reference sequence). The ends were cut back, 3 bases at V and 7 bases at J, with 6 bases in the middle. The CDR3 loop is CAWRRGGYTF. The CDR3 DNA reads TGTGCCTGGAGAAGGGGTGGCTACACCTTC.

The J gene is TRBJ1-5, the V gene TRBV7-8; D is uncertain. The germline V gene has CDR1 SGHVS and CDR2 FQNEAQ. This CDR3 has 14 residues. Trimming cost V 2 bases and J 0 bases, with 5 bases left between them. The CDR3 here is CASSLRDSNQPQHF. For the CDR3, the DNA is TGTGCCAGCAGCTTACGGGATAGCAATCAGCCCCAGCATTTT.